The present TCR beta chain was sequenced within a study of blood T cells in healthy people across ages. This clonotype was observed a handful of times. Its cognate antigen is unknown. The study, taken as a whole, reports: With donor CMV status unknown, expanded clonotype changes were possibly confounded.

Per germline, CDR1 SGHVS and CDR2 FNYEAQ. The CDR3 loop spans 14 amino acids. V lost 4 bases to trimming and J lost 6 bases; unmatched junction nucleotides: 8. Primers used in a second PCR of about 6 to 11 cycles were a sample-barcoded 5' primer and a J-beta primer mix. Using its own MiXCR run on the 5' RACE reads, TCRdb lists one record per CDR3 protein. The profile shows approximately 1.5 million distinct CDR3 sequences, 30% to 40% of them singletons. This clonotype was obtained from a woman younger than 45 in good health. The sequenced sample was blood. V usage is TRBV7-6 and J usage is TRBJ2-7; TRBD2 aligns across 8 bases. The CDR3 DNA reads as TGTGCCAGCAGCTGGGGGACTAGTTCTGCCGAGCAGTACTTC. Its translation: CASSWGTSSAEQYF.